These 10 T cell receptor beta chains were all obtained from the same sample, sequenced in a study of T cell clonotyping in hematopoietic cell transplantation. Here immunoSEQ multiplex PCR was the method, and the copy in TCRdb shows in-frame clones only, minus some. The data show tens of thousands of clones, 85% seen once. Stated time point: recipient sample about 28 days before transplant, after cytoreduction. Sample: peripheral blood mononuclear cells, taken before stem cell transplant. Receptors originate from a man in his fifties or sixties with acute myeloid leukemia. Some clones in this sample may be carry-over from other donors' samples.

V is TRBV29-1 and J is TRBJ2-3; D is tentatively TRBD1 or TRBD2 (5 bases each). The V end lost 4 bases, the J end lost 0 bases, and 11 bases lay between the germline ends. CDR1 SQVTM and CDR2 ANQGSEA come from the germline V gene. The CDR3 runs 14 residues. CDR3 region: CSVGRGASTDTQYF. As DNA, the CDR3 is TGCAGCGTTGGCCGGGGCGCGAGCACAGATACGCAGTATTTT.

The chain couples TRBV1 to TRBJ2-1; the D call in the table, TRBD1, was not verified against the DNA. TRBV1 is a listed pseudogene. CDR3 length equals 17 residues. Here the CDR3 reads CTSSLNRGRGCDNEQFF. In DNA form, the CDR3 reads TGCACCAGCAGCCTAAACAGGGGGCGCGGGTGCGACAATGAGCAGTTCTTC.

The V call is TRBV2, the J call TRBJ2-3; D perhaps matches TRBD1 (6 bases). The CDR3 extends over 14 amino acids. Trimming left V 7 bases short and J 5 bases short, with 16 bases between. Germline CDR1 is SNHLY and CDR2 is FYNNEI. DNA of the CDR3: TGTGCCAGCATACGGACAGAGACTTTAGATACGCAGTATTTT. Protein sequence: CASIRTETLDTQYF.

The chain employs TRBV28 and TRBJ2-3; 8 bases fit TRBD1. This CDR3 has 16 residues. Trimming removed 2 bases from V and 4 bases from J; junction bases left unmatched: 8. CDR1 MDHEN and CDR2 SYDVKM come from the germline V gene. The CDR3 region has the DNA TGTGCCAGCAGTTTAAGGACAGGGAGTCTCGCAGATACGCAGTATTTT. This sequence encodes CASSLRTGSLADTQYF. The full variable domain, in which reference TRBV28 and TRBJ2-3 provide the parts outside the CDR3, is DVKVTQSSRYLVKRTGEKVFLECVQDMDHENMFWYRQDPGLGLRLIYFSYDVKMKEKGDIPEGYSVSREKKERFSLILESASTNQTSMYLCASSLRTGSLADTQYFGPGTRLTVL.

J is TRBJ2-3 and V is TRBV4-2; D is ambiguous. The CDR3 is made up of 13 amino acids. V dropped 3 bases and J dropped 2 bases, with 6 bases sitting between them. Germline CDR1 and CDR2: LGHNA and YNFKEQ. The CDR3: CASSHPSTDTQYF. CDR3 nucleotide sequence: TGTGCCAGCAGCCACCCATCCACAGATACGCAGTATTTT.

This sequence joins TRBV6-1 and TRBJ1-6; TRBD1 agrees at 9 bases. V gave up 0 bases and J gave up 0 bases; unmatched junction bases: 0. The CDR3 runs to 17 residues. The germline V gene has CDR1 MNHNS and CDR2 SASEGT. In DNA form, the CDR3 reads TGTGCCAGCAGTGAAGCGACAGGGGGCTCCTATAATTCACCCCTCCACTTT. Amino acids: CASSEATGGSYNSPLHF.

The rearrangement joins TRBV2 to TRBJ1-3; maybe TRBD1 (5 bases). The CDR3 totals 15 residues. V dropped 2 bases and J dropped 0 bases, with 8 bases sitting between them. Germline CDR1 reads SNHLY; CDR2 reads FYNNEI. The CDR3 DNA sequence: TGTGCCAGCAGTGAACCGACAGTCTCTGGAAACACCATATATTTT. This sequence encodes CASSEPTVSGNTIYF. The full variable domain, rest sourced from reference TRBV2 and TRBJ1-3, is EPEVTQTPSHQVTQMGQEVILRCVPISNHLYFYWYRQILGQKVEFLVSFYNNEISEKSEIFDDQFSVERPDGSNFTLKIRSTKLEDSAMYFCASSEPTVSGNTIYFGEGSWLTVV.

The chain links TRBV5-1 to TRBJ1-4, with 9 bases identical to TRBD1. The CDR3 sequence is 16 residues long. After removal of 3 bases from V and 7 bases from J, the junction contained 10 bases not matched to a gene. Germline lookup yields CDR1 SGHRS and CDR2 YFSETQ. In DNA form, the CDR3 reads TGCGCCAGCAGCTGGGGGGGACAGGGTATAACTGAAAAACTGTTTTTT. It encodes CASSWGGQGITEKLFF.

This clone was found once. The chain couples TRBV11-2 to TRBJ1-1; D might be TRBD1 (5 bases). The CDR3 has 16 residues. Germline V gene sequence: CDR1 SGHAT, CDR2 FQNNGV. V was shortened by 5 bases and J by 1 base, with 17 bases between the two germline ends. DNA for the CDR3: TGTGCCAGCAGCGCTATAGGGGCAGGGCGGAACACTGAAGCTTTCTTT. Encoded protein: CASSAIGAGRNTEAFF. Combining the CDR3 with reference TRBV11-2 and TRBJ1-1 gives the whole variable domain EAGVAQSPRYKIIEKRQSVAFWCNPISGHATLYWYQQILGQGPKLLIQFQNNGVVDDSQLPKDRFSAERLKGVDSTLKIQPAKLEDSAVYLCASSAIGAGRNTEAFFGQGTRLTVV.

This clone was observed a handful of times. The chain has TRBV6-5 and TRBJ1-6; unclear D gene. CDR1 and CDR2 (germline): MNHEY, SVGAGI. The CDR3 contains 14 residues. Trimming took 5 bases from V and 7 from J, leaving 12 bases between them. This chain's CDR3 is CASSRDLGNSPLHF. Here the CDR3 DNA reads TGTGCCAGCAGTCGCGATTTGGGGAATTCACCCCTCCACTTT.